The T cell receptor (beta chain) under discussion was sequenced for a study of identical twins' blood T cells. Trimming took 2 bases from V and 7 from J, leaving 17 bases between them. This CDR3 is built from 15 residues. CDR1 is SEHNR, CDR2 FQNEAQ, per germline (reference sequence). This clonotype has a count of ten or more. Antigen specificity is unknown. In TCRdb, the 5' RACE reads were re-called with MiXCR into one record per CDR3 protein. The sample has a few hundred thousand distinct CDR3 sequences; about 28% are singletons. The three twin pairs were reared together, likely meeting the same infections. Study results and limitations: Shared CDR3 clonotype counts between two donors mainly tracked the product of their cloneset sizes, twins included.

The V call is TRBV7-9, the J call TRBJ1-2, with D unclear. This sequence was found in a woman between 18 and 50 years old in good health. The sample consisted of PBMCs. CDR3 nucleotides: TGTGCCAGCAGCTTAATAGGTGGCGGGGTCGGTGGCTACACCTTC. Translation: CASSLIGGGVGGYTF. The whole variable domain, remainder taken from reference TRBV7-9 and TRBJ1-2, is DTGVSQNPRHKITKRGQNVTFRCDPISEHNRLYWYRQTLGQGPEFLTYFQNEAQLEKSRLLSDRFSAERPKGSFSTLEIQRTEQGDSAMYLCASSLIGGGVGGYTFGSGTRLTVV.